This record looks at one T cell receptor (beta chain) sequence and its context. Its antigen is unidentified. RNA extraction gave at least 5.5 micrograms of total RNA per sample. A second PCR of roughly 6 to 12 cycles used a sample-barcoded 5' primer and a J-beta primer mix. TCRdb reanalysed the 5' RACE reads using MiXCR and keeps one entry per CDR3 protein. The sample lists almost 1 million distinct CDR3 sequences; 45% to 60% were seen once. The source of the sample is a study of blood T cells in healthy people across ages. Study results and limitations: In older individuals, TCR beta diversity per million T cells was lower, falling roughly linearly with age. Naive T cell percentage showed a strong correlation with the diversity of TCR beta.

This sequence originates from a woman in her sixties in good health. The sequencing sample was made of blood.

CDR3 coding DNA: TGCAGCGACCGGACTAGCGGCAATGAGCAGTTCTTC. Amino acid sequence: CSDRTSGNEQFF. The V gene is TRBV29-1, the J gene TRBJ2-1, with 10 bases identical to TRBD2. Germline-derived CDR1 and CDR2 are SQVTM and ANQGSEA. After removal of 7 bases from V and 6 bases from J, the junction contained 3 bases not matched to a gene. The CDR3 loop spans 12 amino acids.